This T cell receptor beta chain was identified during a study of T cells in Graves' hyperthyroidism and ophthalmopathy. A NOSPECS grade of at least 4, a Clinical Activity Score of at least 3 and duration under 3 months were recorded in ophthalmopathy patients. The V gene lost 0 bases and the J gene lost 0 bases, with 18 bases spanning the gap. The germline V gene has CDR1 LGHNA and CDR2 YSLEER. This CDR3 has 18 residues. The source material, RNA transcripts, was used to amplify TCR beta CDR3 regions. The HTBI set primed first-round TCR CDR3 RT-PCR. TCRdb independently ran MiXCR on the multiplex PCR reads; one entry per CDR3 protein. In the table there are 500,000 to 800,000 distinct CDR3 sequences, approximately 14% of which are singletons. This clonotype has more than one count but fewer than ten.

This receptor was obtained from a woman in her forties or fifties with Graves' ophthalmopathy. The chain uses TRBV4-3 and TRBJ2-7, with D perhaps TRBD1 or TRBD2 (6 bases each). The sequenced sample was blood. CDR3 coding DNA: TGCGCCAGCAGCCAAGATTTGAGGGGCGGGACACTCTCCTACGAGCAGTACTTC. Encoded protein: CASSQDLRGGTLSYEQYF.